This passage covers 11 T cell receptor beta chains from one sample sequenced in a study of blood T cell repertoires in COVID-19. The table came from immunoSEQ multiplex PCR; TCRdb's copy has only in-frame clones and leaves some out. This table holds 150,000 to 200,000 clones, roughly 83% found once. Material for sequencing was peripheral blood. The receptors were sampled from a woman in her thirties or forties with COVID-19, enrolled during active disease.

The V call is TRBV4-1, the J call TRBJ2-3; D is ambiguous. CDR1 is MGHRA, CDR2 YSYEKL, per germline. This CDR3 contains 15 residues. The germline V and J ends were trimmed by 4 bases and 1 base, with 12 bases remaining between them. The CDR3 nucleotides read TGCGCCAGCAGCCCAAACCAGCGAGGCACAGATACGCAGTATTTT. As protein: CASSPNQRGTDTQYF.

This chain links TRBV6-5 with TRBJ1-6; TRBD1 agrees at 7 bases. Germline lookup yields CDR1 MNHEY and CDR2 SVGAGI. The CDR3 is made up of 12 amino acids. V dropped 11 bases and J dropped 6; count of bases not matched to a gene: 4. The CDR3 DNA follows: TGTGCCGTGGGACAGTTTAATTCACCCCTCCACTTT. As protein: CAVGQFNSPLHF.

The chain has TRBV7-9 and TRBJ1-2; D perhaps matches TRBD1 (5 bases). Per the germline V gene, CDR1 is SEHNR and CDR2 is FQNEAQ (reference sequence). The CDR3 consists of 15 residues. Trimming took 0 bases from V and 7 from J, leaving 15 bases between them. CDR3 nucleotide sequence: TGTGCCAGCAGCTTAGCCTCTTCCAGGGTCCTTGGCTACACCTTC. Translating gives CASSLASSRVLGYTF. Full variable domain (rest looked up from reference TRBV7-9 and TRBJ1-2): DTGVSQNPRHKITKRGQNVTFRCDPISEHNRLYWYRQTLGQGPEFLTYFQNEAQLEKSRLLSDRFSAERPKGSFSTLEIQRTEQGDSAMYLCASSLASSRVLGYTFGSGTRLTVV.

CDR3 DNA: TGCGCCAGCAGCTTGGCCTGGAGGGCCGAGCAGTACTTC. Protein product: CASSLAWRAEQYF. V usage is TRBV5-1 and J usage is TRBJ2-7; possible D gene TRBD2, 6 bases. The CDR3 runs 13 residues. Per germline, CDR1 SGHRS and CDR2 YFSETQ. With 0 bases removed from V and 6 bases from J, the gap between germline ends came to 10 bases.

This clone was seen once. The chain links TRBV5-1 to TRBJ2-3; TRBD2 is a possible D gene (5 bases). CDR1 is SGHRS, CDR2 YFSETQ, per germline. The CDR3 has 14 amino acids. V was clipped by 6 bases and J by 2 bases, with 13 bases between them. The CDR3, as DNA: TGCGCCAGCACGAGGGTATTCGACACAGATACGCAGTATTTT. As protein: CASTRVFDTDTQYF.

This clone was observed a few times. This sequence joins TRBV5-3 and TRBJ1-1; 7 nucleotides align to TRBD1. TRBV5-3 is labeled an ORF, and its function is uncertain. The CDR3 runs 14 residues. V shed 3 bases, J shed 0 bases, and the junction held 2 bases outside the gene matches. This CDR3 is CARSSDRLNTEAFF. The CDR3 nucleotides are TGTGCCAGAAGCTCGGACAGGTTGAACACTGAAGCTTTCTTT.

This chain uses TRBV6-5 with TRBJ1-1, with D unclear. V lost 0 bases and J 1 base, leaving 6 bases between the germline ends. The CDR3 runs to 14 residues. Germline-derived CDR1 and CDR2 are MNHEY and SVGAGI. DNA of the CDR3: TGTGCCAGCAGTTACTCACACCCGAACACTGAAGCTTTCTTT. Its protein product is CASSYSHPNTEAFF.

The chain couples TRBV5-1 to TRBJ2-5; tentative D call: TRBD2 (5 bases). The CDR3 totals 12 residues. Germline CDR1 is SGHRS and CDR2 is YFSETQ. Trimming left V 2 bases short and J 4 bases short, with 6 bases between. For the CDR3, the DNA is TGCGCCAGCAGCTTAGGGAGAGAGACCCAGTACTTC. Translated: CASSLGRETQYF.

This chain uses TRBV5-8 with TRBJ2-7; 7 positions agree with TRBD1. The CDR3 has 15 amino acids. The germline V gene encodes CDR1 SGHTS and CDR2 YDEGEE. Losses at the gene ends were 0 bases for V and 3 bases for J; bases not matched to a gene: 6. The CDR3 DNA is TGTGCCAGCAGCTTGGAATCAGGGGGAAACTACGAGCAGTACTTC. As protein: CASSLESGGNYEQYF.

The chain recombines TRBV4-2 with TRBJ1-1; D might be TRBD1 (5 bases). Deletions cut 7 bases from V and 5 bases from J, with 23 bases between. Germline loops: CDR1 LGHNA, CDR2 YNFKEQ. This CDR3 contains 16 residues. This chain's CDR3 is CASTPQPKTGGTEAFF. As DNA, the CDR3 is TGTGCCAGCACCCCTCAACCGAAGACCGGGGGGACTGAAGCTTTCTTT.

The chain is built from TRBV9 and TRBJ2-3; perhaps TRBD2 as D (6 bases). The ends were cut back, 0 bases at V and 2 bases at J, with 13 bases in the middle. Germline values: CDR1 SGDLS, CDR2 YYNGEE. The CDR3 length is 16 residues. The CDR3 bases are TGTGCCAGCAGCGTAGGGGTGGGGGGTAACACAGATACGCAGTATTTT. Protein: CASSVGVGGNTDTQYF.